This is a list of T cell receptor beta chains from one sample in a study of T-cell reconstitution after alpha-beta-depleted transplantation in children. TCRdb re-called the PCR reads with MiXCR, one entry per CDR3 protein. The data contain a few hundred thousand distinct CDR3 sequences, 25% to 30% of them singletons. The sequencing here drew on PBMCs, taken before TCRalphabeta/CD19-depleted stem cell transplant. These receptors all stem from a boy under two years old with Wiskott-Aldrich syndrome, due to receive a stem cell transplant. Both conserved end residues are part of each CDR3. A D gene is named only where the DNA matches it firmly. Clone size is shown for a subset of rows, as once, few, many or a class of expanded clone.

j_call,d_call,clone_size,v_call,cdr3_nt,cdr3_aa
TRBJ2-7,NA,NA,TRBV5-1,TGCGCCAGCAGCGGGGGCCCCCGGGGCTCCGACTACGAGCAGTACTTC,CASSGGPRGSDYEQYF
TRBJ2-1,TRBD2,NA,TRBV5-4,TGTGCCAGCAGCATAGGGACTAGCGGGAGTTACAATGAGCAGTTCTTC,CASSIGTSGSYNEQFF
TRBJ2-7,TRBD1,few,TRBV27,TGTGCCAGCAGTTTATCCTACAGGGGTTACGAGCAGTACTTC,CASSLSYRGYEQYF
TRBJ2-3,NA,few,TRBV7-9,TGTGCCAGCAGCTTAGTTTCCAGCGGCGATACGCAGTATTTT,CASSLVSSGDTQYF
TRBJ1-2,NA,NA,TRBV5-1,TGCGCCAGCAGACAAGACAGGCATTTTAACTATGGCTACACCTTC,CASRQDRHFNYGYTF
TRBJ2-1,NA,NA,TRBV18,TGTGCCAGCTCACCGCGACACCTGTACAATGAGCAGTTCTTC,CASSPRHLYNEQFF
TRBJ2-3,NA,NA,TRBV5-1,TGCGCCAGCAGCCCCTTCCTAACGGAAGCTTTGGGAGATACGCAGTATTTT,CASSPFLTEALGDTQYF
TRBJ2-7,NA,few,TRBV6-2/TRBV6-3,TGTGCCAGCAAAACGACTACCCCACCCTACGAGCAGTACTTC,CASKTTTPPYEQYF
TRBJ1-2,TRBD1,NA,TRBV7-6,TGTGCCAGCAGCCCTCTCGGACAGGGGACCGGCTACACCTTC,CASSPLGQGTGYTF
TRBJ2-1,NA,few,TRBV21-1,TGTGCCAGCAGCAAAGAAAAGCGGGATCCCTACAATGAGCAGTTCTTC,CASSKEKRDPYNEQFF
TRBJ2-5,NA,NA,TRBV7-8,TGTGCCAGCAGCTTAGCTGGCGGGACGGTCCAAGAGACCCAGTACTTC,CASSLAGGTVQETQYF
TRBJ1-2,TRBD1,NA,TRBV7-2,TGTGCCAGCAGGGAGACAGGGTACAATCCTGCGTATGGCTACACCTTC,CASRETGYNPAYGYTF
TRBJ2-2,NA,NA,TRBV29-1,TGCAGCGTTTCCAGGGGTCCCGGGGAGCTGTTTTTT,CSVSRGPGELFF
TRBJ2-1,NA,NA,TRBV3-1,TGTGCCAGCAGCCAAGATCTCGACACCTACAATGAGCAGTTCTTC,CASSQDLDTYNEQFF
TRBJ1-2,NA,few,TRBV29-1,TGCAGCGTTGAAGCCCACAGGGCGTCTAACTATGGCTACACCTTC,CSVEAHRASNYGYTF
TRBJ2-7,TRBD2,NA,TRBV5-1,TGCGCCAGCAGCTTGGCCGGGGTAGCGGGCTTCTACGAGCAGTACTTC,CASSLAGVAGFYEQYF
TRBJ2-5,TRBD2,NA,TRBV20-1,TGCAGTGCTAGAGTAACTAGCGGGAAGGGAGAGACCCAGTACTTC,CSARVTSGKGETQYF
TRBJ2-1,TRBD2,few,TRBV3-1,TGTGCCAGCAGCCAAGCGAGGCTAGCGGGAGTTTACAATGAGCAGTTCTTC,CASSQARLAGVYNEQFF
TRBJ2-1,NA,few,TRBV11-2,TGTGCCAGCAGCTTAGGACTACGGCAGTTCTTC,CASSLGLRQFF
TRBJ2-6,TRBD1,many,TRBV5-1,TGCGCCAGCAGCCCCGGAATGGACAGGGCTGGGGCCAACGTCCTGACTTTC,CASSPGMDRAGANVLTF
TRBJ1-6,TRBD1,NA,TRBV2,TGTGCCAGCAGTGACTTGTCAGGGGGCTCACCCCTCCACTTT,CASSDLSGGSPLHF
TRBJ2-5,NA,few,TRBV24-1,TGTGCCACCACCGGGGGCGCAGCGGAGACCCAGTACTTC,CATTGGAAETQYF
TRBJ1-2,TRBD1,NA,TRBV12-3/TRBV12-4,TGTGCCAGCAGTTTCTGGCAGGGGGCGAACTATGGCTACACCTTC,CASSFWQGANYGYTF
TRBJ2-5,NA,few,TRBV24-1,TGTGCCACCAGTGATTTACTAGGCGAGACCCAGTACTTC,CATSDLLGETQYF
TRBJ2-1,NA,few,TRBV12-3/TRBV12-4,TGTGCCAGCAGTGGCCCCCTCAGGGTCGTGGCGCCGTTCTTC,CASSGPLRVVAPFF
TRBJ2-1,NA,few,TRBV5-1,TGCGCCAGCAGCCGGGGGACAATCGGGTACAATGAGCAGTTCTTC,CASSRGTIGYNEQFF
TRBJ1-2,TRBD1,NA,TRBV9,TGTGCCAGCAGCGCCACGCCCTTCGGACAGGCGACAGCTGGCTACACCTTC,CASSATPFGQATAGYTF
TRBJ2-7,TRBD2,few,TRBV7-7,TGTGCCAGCAGCTTAGAACTAGCGGGAATCTCAGCCGAGCAGTACTTC,CASSLELAGISAEQYF
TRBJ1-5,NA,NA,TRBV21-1,TGTGCCAGCAGCCCATCGGTCAGGGGCCGACGTAATCAGCCCCAGCATTTT,CASSPSVRGRRNQPQHF
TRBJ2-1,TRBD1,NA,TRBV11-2,TGTGCCAGCAGCCTCCGGGACAGCTTTTCTATCTATGAGCAGTTCTTC,CASSLRDSFSIYEQFF
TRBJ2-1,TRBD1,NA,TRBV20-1,TGCAGTGCTAGTGTCGGGACAGGGGGCAATGAGCAGTTCTTC,CSASVGTGGNEQFF
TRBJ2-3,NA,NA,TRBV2,TGTGCCAGCAGTTGGATGGGGGCTAGCGCTAGCACAGATACGCAGTATTTT,CASSWMGASASTDTQYF
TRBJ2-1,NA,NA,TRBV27,TGTGCCAGCAGTCGTAGCGAAAGCTCCTACAATGAGCAGTTCTTC,CASSRSESSYNEQFF
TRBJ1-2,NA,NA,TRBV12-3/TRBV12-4,TGTGCCAGCAGTTTAAGGGGGGACGGACATGGCTACACCTTC,CASSLRGDGHGYTF
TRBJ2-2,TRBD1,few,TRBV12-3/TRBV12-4,TGTGCCAGCAGTCCTCTACAGGGGGGTGCCGGGGAGCTGTTTTTT,CASSPLQGGAGELFF
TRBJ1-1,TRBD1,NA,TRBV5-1,TGCGCCAGCAGCTCGACCGGGACAGGGGTCGACACTGAAGCTTTCTTT,CASSSTGTGVDTEAFF
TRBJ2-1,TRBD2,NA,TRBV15,TGTGCCACCAGCAGATTAGCGGGAGCCAAGAGCTCCTACAATGAGCAGTTCTTC,CATSRLAGAKSSYNEQFF
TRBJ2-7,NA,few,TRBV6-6,TGTGCCAGCAAGCGTGGGGGCTCCTACGAGCAGTACTTC,CASKRGGSYEQYF
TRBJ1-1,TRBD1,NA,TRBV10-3,TGTGCCATCAGTTATGGACAGGGGGACACTGAAGCTTTCTTT,CAISYGQGDTEAFF
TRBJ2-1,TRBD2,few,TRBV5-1,TGCGCCAGCAGGAGTGGTTCACTAGCGGGTTACAATGAGCAGTTCTTC,CASRSGSLAGYNEQFF
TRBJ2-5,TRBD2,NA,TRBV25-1,TGTGCCAGCAGTGAATGGGGGGGAGAGACCCAGTACTTC,CASSEWGGETQYF
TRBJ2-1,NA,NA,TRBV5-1,TGCGCCAGCAGCTTACCCCAGGGATGGATCAATGAGCAGTTCTTC,CASSLPQGWINEQFF
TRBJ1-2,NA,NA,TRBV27,TGTGCCAGCAGTTTATCAGGGGACTATGGCTACACCTTC,CASSLSGDYGYTF
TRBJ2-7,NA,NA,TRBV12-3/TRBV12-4,TGTGCCAGCAGCCAAACAGATTACGAGCATTACTTC,CASSQTDYEHYF
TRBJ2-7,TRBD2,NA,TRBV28,TGTGCCAGCAGTCCGCTAGCGGGAGGTAGGGCCTACGAGCAGTACTTC,CASSPLAGGRAYEQYF
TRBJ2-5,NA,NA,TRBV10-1,TGCGCCAGCAGTGAGTCCACAGGCTACCAAGAGACCCAGTACTTC,CASSESTGYQETQYF
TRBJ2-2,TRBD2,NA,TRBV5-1,TGCGCCAGCAGCAACCAGCGGGAGGGTTATACCGGGGAGCTGTTTTTT,CASSNQREGYTGELFF
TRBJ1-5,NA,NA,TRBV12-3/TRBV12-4,TGTGCCAGCGGAAAAAGCAATCAGCCCCAGCATTTT,CASGKSNQPQHF
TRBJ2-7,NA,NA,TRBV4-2,TGTGCCAGCAGCCAAGGCCTAGGGGGGGCTTCCGAGCAGTACTTC,CASSQGLGGASEQYF
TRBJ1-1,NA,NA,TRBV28,TGTGCCAGCAGTTTGAGCCGTATGAACACTGAAGCTTTCTTT,CASSLSRMNTEAFF
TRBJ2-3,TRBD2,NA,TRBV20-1,TGCAGTGCACCAAGCGGGAGGTTAACAGATACGCAGTATTTT,CSAPSGRLTDTQYF
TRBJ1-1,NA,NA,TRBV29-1,TGCAGCGTCCGAGGCGGGGTTGTGGTCAACACTGAAGCTTTCTTT,CSVRGGVVVNTEAFF
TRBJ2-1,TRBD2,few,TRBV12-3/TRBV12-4,TGTGCCAGCAGTTTATCCGCGGGAGCGGGTGAGCAGTTCTTC,CASSLSAGAGEQFF